The entry below gives a single T cell receptor (beta chain) sequence along with its context. The antigen remains undetermined. This entry is derived from a study of cytomegalovirus exposure and HLA in healthy donors. The overall study: Genotyping showed roughly 83% of 300 to 450 donors falling in the Caucasian-associated ancestry cluster.

60 Vbeta and 13 Jbeta primers were used in PCR. Data came from immunoSEQ multiplex PCR; TCRdb stores just in-frame clones and leaves some out. The sample carries under 150,000 clones, around 80% recorded once. The V gene lost 1 base and the J gene lost 7 bases, with 12 bases spanning the gap. The CDR3 totals 14 residues. Per germline, CDR1 SGHRS and CDR2 YFSETQ. Study-wide results and caveats: As a later analysis showed, several of the most significant clusters appeared to be linked to common viral pathogens. An Asian-associated ancestry cluster reportedly showed fewer N-insertions than the approximately 600-donor mean in a later analysis. Sequencing depth across donors, presence/absence analyses assumed, was roughly uniform.

The receptor was derived from a man in his fifties in good health and CMV-seronegative. The sequencing input was PBMCs. V gene TRBV5-1 combines with J gene TRBJ2-1, with D unclear. CDR3 bases: TGCGCCAGCAGCTTGAACCCAGGTGAAAATGAGCAGTTCTTC. Translated: CASSLNPGENEQFF.